Listed here is a single TCR beta chain. The data derive from a study of OX40 agonist ivuxolimab in advanced cancers. Some clones are missing from TCRdb's copy, which holds only in-frame ones; the method was immunoSEQ multiplex PCR. In the table there are about 11,000 clones, over 65% of which are singletons. The CDR3 extends over 16 amino acids. Trimming took off 6 bases at V and 6 bases at J, with 19 bases between the two ends. Germline V gives CDR1 SGHRS, CDR2 YFSETQ. Sequencing used CD4+ or CD8+ T cells sorted from blood, obtained in a trial of the OX40 agonist ivuxolimab. This chain links TRBV5-1 with TRBJ1-6, with D possibly being TRBD1 (5 bases). The source is an adult with an advanced solid tumor such as melanoma, head and neck, liver or kidney cancer. The CDR3 bases are TGCGCCAGCATCTCGGGGACCCAAGGGCCTAATTCACCCCTCCACTTT. Translated: CASISGTQGPNSPLHF.